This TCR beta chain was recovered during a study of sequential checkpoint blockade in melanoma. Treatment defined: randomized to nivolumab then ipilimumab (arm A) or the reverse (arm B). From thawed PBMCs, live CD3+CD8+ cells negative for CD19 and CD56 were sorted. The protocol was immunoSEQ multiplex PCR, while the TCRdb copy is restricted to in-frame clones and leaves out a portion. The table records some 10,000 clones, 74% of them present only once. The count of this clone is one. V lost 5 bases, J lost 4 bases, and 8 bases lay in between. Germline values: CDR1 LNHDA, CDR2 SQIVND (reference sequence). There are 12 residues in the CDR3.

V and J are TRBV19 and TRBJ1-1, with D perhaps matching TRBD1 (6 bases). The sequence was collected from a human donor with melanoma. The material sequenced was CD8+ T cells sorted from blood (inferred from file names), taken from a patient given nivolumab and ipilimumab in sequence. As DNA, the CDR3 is TGTGCCAGTAGTGCAGGGGTCACTGAAGCTTTCTTT. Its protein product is CASSAGVTEAFF.